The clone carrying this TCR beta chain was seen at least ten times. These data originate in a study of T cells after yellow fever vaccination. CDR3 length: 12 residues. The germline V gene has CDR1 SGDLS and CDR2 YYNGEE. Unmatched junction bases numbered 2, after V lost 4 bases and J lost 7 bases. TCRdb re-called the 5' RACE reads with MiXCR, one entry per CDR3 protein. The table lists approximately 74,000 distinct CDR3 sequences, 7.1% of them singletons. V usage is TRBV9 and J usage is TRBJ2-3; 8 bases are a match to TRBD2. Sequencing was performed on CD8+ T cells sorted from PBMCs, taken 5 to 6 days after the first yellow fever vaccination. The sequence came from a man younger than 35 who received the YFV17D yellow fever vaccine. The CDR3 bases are TGTGCCAGCAGCTCGGGAGGGAATACGCAGTATTTT. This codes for CASSSGGNTQYF.